This is a list of T cell receptor beta chains from one sample in a study of blood T cell repertoires in COVID-19. TCRdb's copy holds only in-frame clones and misses some; the assay was immunoSEQ multiplex PCR. The sample has approximately 89,000 clones, about 80% seen once. What was sequenced was peripheral blood. Every receptor here comes from a woman of 80 years or more with acute or convalescent COVID-19. Each CDR3 is given with its conserved first and last residue. The D gene is left open where the match is weak. Not every row has a clone size; where given, it reads once, few, many or a size class.

j_gene: TRBJ2-1
d_gene: TRBD2
v_gene: TRBV7-9
abundance: NA
CDR3aa: CASSLMRLADNEQFF
CDR3nt: TGTGCCAGCAGCTTAATGCGACTAGCGGACAATGAGCAGTTCTTC

j_gene: TRBJ1-3
d_gene: NA
v_gene: TRBV11-2
abundance: once
CDR3aa: CASSLWGLGNTIYF
CDR3nt: TGTGCCAGCAGCCTATGGGGACTGGGAAACACCATATATTTT

j_gene: TRBJ2-7
d_gene: NA
v_gene: TRBV19
abundance: NA
CDR3aa: CASSGGSYEQYF
CDR3nt: TGTGCCAGTAGTGGAGGGAGTTACGAGCAGTACTTC

j_gene: TRBJ1-6
d_gene: NA
v_gene: TRBV2
abundance: NA
CDR3aa: CASSVNRVGNNSPLHF
CDR3nt: TGTGCCAGCAGTGTTAACAGGGTGGGGAATAATTCACCCCTCCACTTT

j_gene: TRBJ2-7
d_gene: NA
v_gene: TRBV5-1
abundance: NA
CDR3aa: CASSLVAGRSYEQYF
CDR3nt: TGCGCCAGCAGCTTGGTTGCAGGCCGTTCCTACGAGCAGTACTTC

j_gene: TRBJ2-3
d_gene: NA
v_gene: TRBV7-8
abundance: NA
CDR3aa: CASSLAGVNTQYF
CDR3nt: TGTGCCAGCAGCTTAGCGGGAGTTAATACGCAGTATTTT

j_gene: TRBJ1-4
d_gene: NA
v_gene: TRBV18
abundance: NA
CDR3aa: CASSSLSVATNEKLFF
CDR3nt: TGTGCCAGCTCCTCCTTGAGCGTTGCAACTAATGAAAAACTGTTTTTT

j_gene: TRBJ1-5
d_gene: TRBD1
v_gene: TRBV12-5
abundance: NA
CDR3aa: CASGGGQGANQPQHF
CDR3nt: TGTGCTAGTGGTGGCGGACAGGGGGCCAATCAGCCCCAGCATTTT

j_gene: TRBJ2-2
d_gene: NA
v_gene: TRBV5-1
abundance: NA
CDR3aa: CASSILTGPNTGELFF
CDR3nt: TGCGCCAGCAGCATCTTGACAGGCCCGAACACCGGGGAGCTGTTTTTT

j_gene: TRBJ2-5
d_gene: TRBD2
v_gene: TRBV3-1/TRBV3-2
abundance: NA
CDR3aa: CASSTSGGRKTQYF
CDR3nt: TGTGCCAGCAGCACTAGCGGGGGGAGGAAGACCCAGTACTTC

j_gene: TRBJ2-4
d_gene: TRBD1
v_gene: TRBV29-1
abundance: NA
CDR3aa: CSVIRDRNIQYF
CDR3nt: TGCAGCGTTATCCGGGACAGAAACATTCAGTACTTC

j_gene: TRBJ2-7
d_gene: TRBD1
v_gene: TRBV5-4
abundance: NA
CDR3aa: CASSPPGQAYYEQYF
CDR3nt: TGTGCCAGCAGCCCACCGGGACAGGCTTACTACGAGCAGTACTTC

j_gene: TRBJ1-2
d_gene: TRBD1
v_gene: TRBV10-3
abundance: NA
CDR3aa: CAIEPGQGANYGYTF
CDR3nt: TGTGCCATTGAACCGGGACAGGGGGCGAACTATGGCTACACCTTC

j_gene: TRBJ2-5
d_gene: NA
v_gene: TRBV5-8
abundance: NA
CDR3aa: CASSLAPGQETQYF
CDR3nt: TGTGCCAGCAGCTTGGCCCCCGGCCAAGAGACCCAGTACTTC

j_gene: TRBJ2-3
d_gene: TRBD2
v_gene: TRBV2
abundance: once
CDR3aa: CASSESGGPNHTQYF
CDR3nt: TGTGCCAGCAGTGAAAGCGGGGGGCCGAACCATACGCAGTATTTT

j_gene: TRBJ1-3
d_gene: NA
v_gene: TRBV9
abundance: NA
CDR3aa: CASSVSLSGNTIYF
CDR3nt: TGTGCCAGCAGTGTCAGTCTCTCTGGAAACACCATATATTTT

j_gene: TRBJ1-2
d_gene: NA
v_gene: TRBV7-2
abundance: once
CDR3aa: CASSLAGADGYTF
CDR3nt: TGTGCCAGCAGCTTAGCTGGGGCCGACGGCTACACCTTC

j_gene: TRBJ1-6
d_gene: NA
v_gene: TRBV5-1
abundance: NA
CDR3aa: CASSLGSSSYNSPLHF
CDR3nt: TGCGCCAGCAGCTTGGGCAGTTCTTCCTATAATTCACCCCTCCACTTT

j_gene: TRBJ1-4
d_gene: TRBD1
v_gene: TRBV2
abundance: NA
CDR3aa: CASSQQGAANEKLFF
CDR3nt: TGTGCCAGCAGCCAACAGGGGGCGGCTAATGAAAAACTGTTTTTT

j_gene: TRBJ1-1
d_gene: NA
v_gene: TRBV5-1
abundance: few
CDR3aa: CASSISTAGTEAFF
CDR3nt: TGCGCCAGCAGCATATCTACAGCGGGCACTGAAGCTTTCTTT

j_gene: TRBJ1-1
d_gene: NA
v_gene: TRBV2
abundance: NA
CDR3aa: CASRQNGDTEAFF
CDR3nt: TGTGCCAGCAGACAAAACGGGGACACTGAAGCTTTCTTT

j_gene: TRBJ2-1
d_gene: TRBD2
v_gene: TRBV15
abundance: NA
CDR3aa: CATRKTSGSWYNEQFF
CDR3nt: TGTGCCACCCGGAAGACTAGCGGGAGTTGGTACAATGAGCAGTTCTTC

j_gene: TRBJ2-7
d_gene: TRBD2
v_gene: TRBV30
abundance: NA
CDR3aa: CAWSPPRTSGRTKPYEQYF
CDR3nt: TGTGCCTGGAGTCCACCGAGGACTAGCGGGAGGACTAAGCCCTACGAGCAGTACTTC